These 32 T cell receptor beta chains were sequenced from one sample in a study of beta chain features in type 1 diabetes. Of the isolated RNA, all was reverse transcribed, and so the sequenced material was expressed TCRB transcripts. The method was immunoSEQ multiplex PCR; TCRdb's version includes in-frame clones alone and lacks a portion of them. The top ten hold more than 3% of the sample, which has a few hundred thousand clones, about 30% seen once. Sequencing was done on a sample of central memory CD4+ T cells from blood. Receptor source: a man aged 25-45 years in good health.

The chain is built from TRBV21-1 and TRBJ2-7; the table's D call, TRBD2, was not checked against the DNA. TRBV21-1 is shown as a pseudogene. CDR3 size: 12 residues. The CDR3 protein is CASSIDPYEQYF. CDR3 coding DNA: TGTGCCAGCAGCATAGATCCCTACGAGCAGTACTTC.

This chain links TRBV5-4 with TRBJ2-7; D is ambiguous. V was trimmed by 2 bases and J by 6 bases, leaving 6 bases between them. CDR1 SGHNT and CDR2 YYREEE come from the germline V gene (reference sequence). The CDR3 runs to 11 residues. The CDR3 DNA reads TGTGCCAGCAGCTTCAAGGGCGAGCAGTACTTC. It codes for CASSFKGEQYF.

V is TRBV14 and J is TRBJ1-2, with unresolved D. CDR1 SGHDN and CDR2 FVKESK come from the germline V gene. The germline V and J ends were trimmed by 1 base and 8 bases, with 5 bases remaining between them. The CDR3 has 11 residues. CDR3 loop: CASSQANGYTF. The CDR3 DNA is TGTGCCAGCAGCCAAGCGAACGGCTACACCTTC. Using reference TRBV14 and TRBJ1-2 for the parts outside the CDR3, the full variable domain is EAGVTQFPSHSVIEKGQTVTLRCDPISGHDNLYWYRRVMGKEIKFLLHFVKESKQDESGMPNNRFLAERTGGTYSTLKVQPAELEDSGVYFCASSQANGYTFGSGTRLTVV.

This clone was detected a few times. The chain recombines TRBV11-3 with TRBJ2-7; D gene ambiguous. This CDR3 contains 12 residues. The V gene lost 5 bases and the J gene lost 6 bases, with 11 bases spanning the gap. Germline values: CDR1 SGHNT, CDR2 YENEEA. In DNA form, the CDR3 reads TGTGCCAGCAGCGGCCGTAACCGCGAGCAGTACTTC. Protein sequence: CASSGRNREQYF.

The chain is built from TRBV18 and TRBJ2-3, with unresolved D. Germline V lookup: CDR1 KGHSH, CDR2 LQKENI. V was trimmed by 3 bases and J by 0 bases, leaving 10 bases between them. The CDR3 is made up of 15 amino acids. The CDR3 region has the DNA TGTGCCAGCTCACCGGGCTTCACTAGCACAGATACGCAGTATTTT. Residues: CASSPGFTSTDTQYF.

The rearrangement uses TRBV25-1 and TRBJ2-1; D may be TRBD2 (5 bases). The CDR3 totals 14 residues. V shed 3 bases and J shed 7 bases, with 13 bases lying between them. Germline CDR1 MGHDK, CDR2 SYGVNS. The CDR3 sequence: CASSDLDYSNEQFF. CDR3 bases: TGTGCCAGCAGTGATTTAGACTATTCTAATGAGCAGTTCTTC.

The chain carries TRBV30 and TRBJ2-7, with TRBD1 matching 10 bases. This CDR3 is 15 amino acids long. The germline V gene has CDR1 GTSNPN and CDR2 SVGIG (reference sequence). V trimming: 3 bases; J trimming: 7 bases; junction bases outside the gene matches: 12. The DNA for the CDR3 is TGTGCCTGGAGGAAGACAGGGGGCCTTCACGGGGAGCAGTACTTC. Translated: CAWRKTGGLHGEQYF.

This rearrangement joins TRBV9 to TRBJ1-1; D not resolved. The CDR3 has 14 amino acids. V shed 0 bases and J shed 3 bases, with 9 bases lying between them. Per germline, CDR1 SGDLS and CDR2 YYNGEE. This CDR3 is CASSVEVTDTEAFF. The CDR3 coding sequence is TGTGCCAGCAGCGTAGAGGTAACAGACACTGAAGCTTTCTTT.

The chain combines TRBV6-5 with TRBJ2-5; the D gene could be TRBD1 or TRBD2 (5 bases each). Per the germline V gene, CDR1 is MNHEY and CDR2 is SVGAGI. The CDR3 consists of 13 residues. Between the trimmed V and J ends, which lost 6 bases and 6 bases, there was a span of 14 bases. The CDR3 is CASRPPGTQTQYF. For the CDR3, the DNA is TGTGCCAGCAGACCCCCGGGGACGCAGACCCAGTACTTC.

This clone has only a few counts. The J gene is TRBJ2-1, the V gene TRBV5-1, with 10 bases lining up with TRBD2. Germline V gene data show CDR1 as SGHRS and CDR2 as YFSETQ. CDR3 length: 16 amino acids. Losses at the gene ends were 0 bases for V and 6 bases for J; bases not matched to a gene: 6. The CDR3 DNA sequence: TGCGCCAGCAGCTTGGGAACTAGCGGGACAAGCAATGAGCAGTTCTTC. Translation: CASSLGTSGTSNEQFF.

This sequence joins TRBV7-2 and TRBJ2-3; 9 bases fit TRBD2. Trimming took 5 bases from V and 1 from J; bases not matched to a gene: 4. The CDR3 totals 15 residues. The germline gives CDR1 SGHTA, CDR2 FQGNSA. Written as DNA, the CDR3 is TGTGCCAGCAGCGCCGCTAGCGGGGGCACAGATACGCAGTATTTT. Its translation is CASSAASGGTDTQYF.

The V call is TRBV7-9, the J call TRBJ1-5; D gene uncertain. CDR3 length equals 15 residues. Per the germline V gene, CDR1 is SEHNR and CDR2 is FQNEAQ (reference sequence). V lost 5 bases to trimming and J lost 4 bases, with 15 bases between them. The CDR3 spells CASSPVGWGNQPQHF. The CDR3 nucleotides are TGTGCCAGCAGCCCGGTGGGTTGGGGTAATCAGCCCCAGCATTTT.

This clone appeared a few times. The V and J genes are TRBV2 and TRBJ1-6, with 9 positions matching TRBD1. With V trimmed by 7 bases and J by 7 bases, 5 bases remained unmatched. The germline gives CDR1 SNHLY, CDR2 FYNNEI. This CDR3 has 14 residues. CDR3 nucleotide sequence: TGTGCCAGCACCGGGACAGGGCGGAATTCACCCCTCCACTTT. This sequence encodes CASTGTGRNSPLHF.

This clone appeared a single time. The V and J genes are TRBV15 and TRBJ2-2; D remains unclear. CDR1 is LNHNV and CDR2 is YYDKDF in the germline V gene (reference sequence). V gave up 3 bases and J gave up 0 bases, with 5 bases separating them. The CDR3 runs 14 residues. CDR3 in amino acids: CATSRVANTGELFF. Here the CDR3 DNA reads TGTGCCACCAGCAGGGTCGCGAACACCGGGGAGCTGTTTTTT.

The CDR3 region has the DNA TGCGCCAGCAGCTTAAGACAGTCCCATGGCTACACCTTC. This codes for CASSLRQSHGYTF. The rearrangement uses TRBV5-1 and TRBJ1-2; D is perhaps TRBD1 (5 bases). This CDR3 contains 13 residues. CDR1 is SGHRS and CDR2 is YFSETQ in the germline V gene. Deletions cut 2 bases from V and 6 bases from J, with 11 bases between.

This chain joins TRBV29-1 and TRBJ1-4; D is uncertain. The CDR3 runs to 12 residues. The germline V and J ends were trimmed by 7 bases and 2 bases, with 8 bases remaining between them. The germline V gene has CDR1 SQVTM and CDR2 ANQGSEA. In nucleotides, the CDR3 is TGCAGCGCCGAAGTGACTAATGAAAAACTGTTTTTT. This translates into CSAEVTNEKLFF. Complete variable domain (other parts from reference TRBV29-1 and TRBJ1-4): SAVISQKPSRDICQRGTSLTIQCQVDSQVTMMFWYRQQPGQSLTLIATANQGSEATYESGFVIDKFPISRPNLTFSTLTVSNMSPEDSSIYLCSAEVTNEKLFFGSGTQLSVL.

The chain joins TRBV5-4 to TRBJ1-1; 7 positions agree with TRBD1. Germline CDR1 reads SGHNT; CDR2 reads YYREEE (reference sequence). The CDR3 sequence is 14 residues long. The V segment lost 3 bases and the J segment 1 base; nucleotides outside the gene matches: 3. CDR3 region: CASSSRGGNTEAFF. CDR3 in DNA: TGTGCCAGCAGCTCCAGGGGGGGGAACACTGAAGCTTTCTTT.

The rearrangement links TRBV30 to TRBJ1-3; a possible D gene is TRBD1 (6 bases). Between the trimmed V and J ends, which lost 0 bases and 0 bases, there was a span of 12 bases. This CDR3 is 16 amino acids long. Germline-derived CDR1 and CDR2 are GTSNPN and SVGIG (reference sequence). CDR3 nucleotide sequence: TGTGCCTGGAGTGTAAGGGCGGGACACTCTGGAAACACCATATATTTT. It codes for CAWSVRAGHSGNTIYF.

This clone has only a few counts. The chain is built from TRBV4-1 and TRBJ1-5; possible D gene TRBD1, 5 bases. CDR1 and CDR2 (germline): MGHRA, YSYEKL. V was clipped by 3 bases and J by 2 bases, with 11 bases between them. The CDR3 has 15 amino acids. CDR3 amino acids: CASSQGELGNQPQHF. In DNA, the CDR3 is TGCGCCAGCAGCCAGGGGGAGCTTGGCAATCAGCCCCAGCATTTT.

In its sample, this clone was seen a few times. The chain links TRBV7-2 to TRBJ2-3, with TRBD2 matching 12 bases. The V and J ends lost 3 bases and 14 bases, in that order; junction bases with no gene match: 9. The V gene's germline CDR1 is SGHTA and CDR2 FQGNSA. This CDR3 comprises 14 residues. This CDR3 reads CASSFKTSGGPGYF. CDR3 sequence (DNA): TGTGCCAGCAGCTTCAAGACTAGCGGGGGACCGGGGTATTTT.

This clone was found many times. Additional DNA sequences in this sample encode the identical CDR3. The rearrangement links TRBV18 to TRBJ2-3; D may correspond to TRBD1 or TRBD2 (5 bases each). The CDR3 totals 14 residues. Germline lookup yields CDR1 KGHSH and CDR2 LQKENI. The V end was cut by 3 bases, the J end by 2 bases, with 9 bases between. The DNA of the CDR3 is TGTGCCAGCTCACCTTCGGGGCTCACAGATACGCAGTATTTT. Its protein is CASSPSGLTDTQYF.

As for this clone: This could be a read error, since a much larger clone is one nucleotide away. This chain joins TRBV30 and TRBJ1-1, with D tentatively TRBD1 (6 bases). From germline, CDR1 is GTSNPN and CDR2 SVGIG (reference sequence). Trimming left V 1 base short and J 10 bases short, with 16 bases between. This CDR3 is 13 amino acids long. CDR3 nucleotide sequence: TGTGCCTGGAGTGGCGGGGGGCTAGTATCAGCTTTCTTT. Protein sequence: CAWSGGGLVSAFF.

The chain carries TRBV15 and TRBJ2-5, with no clear D. The V gene lost 0 bases and the J gene lost 2 bases, with 10 bases spanning the gap. Germline V gene lookup returns CDR1 LNHNV and CDR2 YYDKDF (reference sequence). The CDR3 loop spans 15 amino acids. The CDR3 loop is CATSRDPAQQETQYF. CDR3 in DNA: TGTGCCACCAGCAGAGATCCGGCACAGCAAGAGACCCAGTACTTC.

This chain joins TRBV30 and TRBJ1-5; tentatively, D is TRBD1 (5 bases). There are 14 residues in the CDR3. V was shortened by 1 base and J by 6 bases, with 13 bases between the two germline ends. The V gene's germline CDR1 is GTSNPN and CDR2 SVGIG (reference sequence). CDR3 residues: CAWSAGGVSQPQHF. CDR3 sequence (DNA): TGTGCCTGGAGTGCGGGGGGGGTCAGTCAGCCCCAGCATTTT.

The V call is TRBV18, the J call TRBJ2-1, with D possibly being TRBD1 (6 bases). The CDR3 has 12 residues. The germline CDR1 and CDR2 sequences are KGHSH and LQKENI. V was trimmed by 1 base and J by 8 bases, leaving 6 bases between them. CDR3 sequence reads: CASSPHRDEQFF. Written as DNA, the CDR3 is TGTGCCAGCTCACCACACAGGGATGAGCAGTTCTTC.

This clone was counted a few times. The chain is built from TRBV7-9 and TRBJ2-7; D not certain. CDR1 and CDR2 (germline): SEHNR, FQNEAQ (reference sequence). Trimming removed 1 base from V and 4 bases from J, with 11 bases in between. The CDR3 is 14 amino acids. CDR3 sequence: CASSLDGGRYEQYF. Here the CDR3 DNA reads TGTGCCAGCAGCTTAGATGGCGGAAGATACGAGCAGTACTTC.

This clone has more than one count but fewer than ten. This chain links TRBV12-2 with TRBJ2-7; the listed D gene, TRBD1, was not tested against the DNA. TRBV12-2 is labeled a pseudogene. This CDR3 region has 17 residues. In DNA, the CDR3 is TGTGCAAGTCGCCTACAGGGGGAACAAGGGGACTCCTACGAGCAGTACTTC. This sequence encodes CASRLQGEQGDSYEQYF.

The V and J genes are TRBV9 and TRBJ2-2; D may be TRBD1 (5 bases). The V gene lost 0 bases and the J gene lost 7 bases, with 7 bases spanning the gap. Germline CDR1 is SGDLS and CDR2 is YYNGEE. The CDR3 runs to 13 residues. The CDR3 spells CASSVEGYGELFF. CDR3 nucleotides: TGTGCCAGCAGCGTAGAGGGGTACGGGGAGCTGTTTTTT.

This clone was counted many times. This chain joins TRBV18 and TRBJ2-1, with D perhaps matching TRBD2 (7 bases). CDR1 KGHSH and CDR2 LQKENI come from the germline V gene. The CDR3 spans 16 residues. The V end lost 3 bases, the J end lost 5 bases, and 17 bases lay between the germline ends. In nucleotides, the CDR3 is TGTGCCAGCTCACCGGAGGGGGGGAGCGGGCACAATGAGCAGTTCTTC. Protein: CASSPEGGSGHNEQFF.

This clone was observed a single time. V gene TRBV30 combines with J gene TRBJ1-5; D may be TRBD1 (6 bases). The CDR3 contains 15 residues. V lost 4 bases and J 4 bases, leaving 17 bases between the germline ends. The germline CDR1 and CDR2 sequences are GTSNPN and SVGIG (reference sequence). The CDR3 protein is CAWTPRGGRNQPQHF. The CDR3 DNA is TGTGCCTGGACTCCCAGGGGAGGAAGAAATCAGCCCCAGCATTTT.

The J gene is TRBJ2-7, the V gene TRBV29-1; unclear D gene. Germline values: CDR1 SQVTM, CDR2 ANQGSEA. The CDR3 contains 12 residues. With 0 bases removed from V and 4 bases from J, the gap between germline ends came to 7 bases. CDR3 protein: CSVEDRDYEQYF. The CDR3 coding sequence is TGCAGCGTTGAAGATAGAGATTACGAGCAGTACTTC.

The chain couples TRBV29-1 to TRBJ2-5, with D possibly being TRBD1 (7 bases). The DNA end is a closer match to TRBJ2-7, so the J assignment may be wrong. Germline CDR1 and CDR2: SQVTM and ANQGSEA. The CDR3 has 14 amino acids. This chain's CDR3 is CSVESTGRRYEQYF. CDR3 sequence (DNA): TGCAGCGTTGAATCGACAGGGAGGAGGTACGAGCAGTACTTC.